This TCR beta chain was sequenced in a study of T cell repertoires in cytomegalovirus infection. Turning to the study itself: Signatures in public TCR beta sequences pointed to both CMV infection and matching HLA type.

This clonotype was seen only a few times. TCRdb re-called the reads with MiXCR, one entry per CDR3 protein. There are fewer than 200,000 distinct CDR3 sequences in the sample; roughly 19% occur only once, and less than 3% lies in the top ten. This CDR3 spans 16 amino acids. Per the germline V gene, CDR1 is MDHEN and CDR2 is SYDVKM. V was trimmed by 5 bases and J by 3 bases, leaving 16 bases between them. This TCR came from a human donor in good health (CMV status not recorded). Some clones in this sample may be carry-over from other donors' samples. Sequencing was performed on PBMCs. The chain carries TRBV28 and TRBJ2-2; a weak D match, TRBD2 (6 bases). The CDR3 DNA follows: TGTGCCAGCAGTGTCCGGGAGCCCCTCTACACCGGGGAGCTGTTTTTT. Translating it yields CASSVREPLYTGELFF.